A selection of T cell receptor beta chains follows, all from one sample in a study of radiation and T cells in renal cell carcinoma. Method: immunoSEQ multiplex PCR; TCRdb's copy keeps in-frame clones and lacks some. The table shows some 95,000 clones, with 65% to 90% occurring only once. The source material was blood, sampled from a patient whose treatment included radiotherapy and nephrectomy. Source of these receptors: a man aged 45-60 years with renal cell carcinoma. CDR3s include the opening cysteine and the closing phenylalanine or tryptophan. A D gene is named only where the DNA matches it firmly. A clone size is listed for some rows: how often the clone was seen (once, few, many), or a class if it is expanded.

v_gene: TRBV7-6
abundance: -
j_gene: TRBJ2-2
d_gene: TRBD1
len: 15
CDR3aa: CASSIGTGGTGELFF
CDR3nt: TGTGCCAGCAGCATAGGGACAGGGGGTACCGGGGAGCTGTTTTTT

v_gene: TRBV19
abundance: -
j_gene: TRBJ2-7
d_gene: -
len: 15
CDR3aa: CASSIDHGYSYEQYF
CDR3nt: TGTGCCAGTAGTATAGATCATGGTTACTCCTACGAGCAGTACTTC

v_gene: TRBV4-2
abundance: -
j_gene: TRBJ2-3
d_gene: -
len: 17
CDR3aa: CASSQAVQAQRTDTQYF
CDR3nt: TGTGCCAGCAGCCAAGCAGTCCAGGCCCAGAGGACAGATACGCAGTATTTT

v_gene: TRBV5-1
abundance: once
j_gene: TRBJ1-2
d_gene: TRBD1
len: 16
CDR3aa: CASSLAPRQGENGYTF
CDR3nt: TGCGCCAGCAGCTTGGCCCCCAGACAGGGAGAGAATGGCTACACCTTC

v_gene: TRBV6-5
abundance: -
j_gene: TRBJ1-6
d_gene: -
len: 13
CDR3aa: CASREGRHSPLHF
CDR3nt: TGTGCCAGCAGGGAAGGACGGCATTCACCCCTCCACTTT

v_gene: TRBV4-1
abundance: -
j_gene: TRBJ1-2
d_gene: -
len: 15
CDR3aa: CASSQDYMRNYGYTF
CDR3nt: TGCGCCAGCAGCCAAGATTACATGAGGAACTATGGCTACACCTTC

v_gene: TRBV6-5
abundance: -
j_gene: TRBJ2-7
d_gene: -
len: 14
CDR3aa: CASSYSTIHYEQYF
CDR3nt: TGTGCCAGCAGTTACTCTACTATTCACTACGAGCAGTACTTC

v_gene: TRBV6-6
abundance: -
j_gene: TRBJ2-7
d_gene: TRBD1
len: 14
CDR3aa: CASSYGTGVNEQYF
CDR3nt: TGTGCCAGCAGTTACGGGACAGGGGTAAACGAGCAGTACTTC

v_gene: TRBV5-6
abundance: -
j_gene: TRBJ2-7
d_gene: -
len: 14
CDR3aa: CASSLTGVHYEQYF
CDR3nt: TGTGCCAGCAGCTTAACCGGTGTCCACTACGAGCAGTACTTC

v_gene: TRBV19
abundance: -
j_gene: TRBJ2-7
d_gene: -
len: 13
CDR3aa: CASSIEVSYEQYF
CDR3nt: TGTGCCAGTAGTATTGAGGTCTCCTACGAGCAGTACTTC

v_gene: TRBV7-9
abundance: -
j_gene: TRBJ2-5
d_gene: -
len: 14
CDR3aa: CASSLVSTERSQYF
CDR3nt: TGTGCCAGCAGCTTAGTCTCGACAGAAAGGTCCCAGTACTTC

v_gene: TRBV6-5
abundance: few
j_gene: TRBJ1-6
d_gene: -
len: 12
CDR3aa: CASSYSQSPLHF
CDR3nt: TGTGCCAGCAGTTACTCTCAGTCACCCCTCCACTTT

v_gene: TRBV11-2
abundance: -
j_gene: TRBJ2-2
d_gene: -
len: 13
CDR3aa: CASSLGSTGELFF
CDR3nt: TGTGCCAGCAGCTTGGGTAGCACCGGGGAGCTGTTTTTT

v_gene: TRBV7-9
abundance: -
j_gene: TRBJ2-3
d_gene: -
len: 15
CDR3aa: CASSLAGGPTDTQYF
CDR3nt: TGTGCCAGCAGCTTAGCGGGGGGGCCCACAGATACGCAGTATTTT

v_gene: TRBV7-9
abundance: -
j_gene: TRBJ1-6
d_gene: -
len: 15
CDR3aa: CASGGGSSYNSPLHF
CDR3nt: TGTGCCAGCGGGGGGGGGAGCTCCTATAATTCACCCCTCCACTTT

v_gene: TRBV5-1
abundance: once
j_gene: TRBJ1-3
d_gene: TRBD1
len: 16
CDR3aa: CASSFDPGGNGNTIYF
CDR3nt: TGCGCCAGCAGCTTCGATCCAGGGGGAAATGGAAACACCATATATTTT

v_gene: TRBV10-3
abundance: -
j_gene: TRBJ2-2
d_gene: TRBD1
len: 16
CDR3aa: CAISEMGQGDSGELFF
CDR3nt: TGTGCCATCAGTGAGATGGGACAGGGGGATTCCGGGGAGCTGTTTTTT

v_gene: TRBV9
abundance: -
j_gene: TRBJ2-2
d_gene: -
len: 17
CDR3aa: CASSVDLQRENTGELFF
CDR3nt: TGTGCCAGCAGCGTAGACCTACAGAGAGAGAACACCGGGGAGCTGTTTTTT

v_gene: TRBV27
abundance: -
j_gene: TRBJ1-4
d_gene: -
len: 19
CDR3aa: CASSLSAPGYYATNEKLFF
CDR3nt: TGTGCCAGCAGTTTATCGGCTCCGGGGTACTATGCAACTAATGAAAAACTGTTTTTT

v_gene: TRBV2
abundance: -
j_gene: TRBJ1-5
d_gene: -
len: 12
CDR3aa: CASSDPTFAQHF
CDR3nt: TGTGCCAGCAGTGACCCCACATTCGCCCAGCATTTT

v_gene: TRBV29-1
abundance: -
j_gene: TRBJ1-1
d_gene: -
len: 14
CDR3aa: CSGLTEEGFAEAFF
CDR3nt: TGCAGCGGTTTGACAGAGGAAGGCTTCGCTGAAGCTTTCTTT

v_gene: TRBV5-8
abundance: -
j_gene: TRBJ1-4
d_gene: TRBD1
len: 16
CDR3aa: CASSGRQGATNEKLFF
CDR3nt: TGTGCCAGCAGCGGACGACAGGGGGCAACTAATGAAAAACTGTTTTTT

v_gene: TRBV7-2
abundance: -
j_gene: TRBJ1-5
d_gene: -
len: 12
CDR3aa: CASSLANQPQHF
CDR3nt: TGTGCCAGCAGCTTGGCGAATCAGCCCCAGCATTTT

v_gene: TRBV5-8
abundance: -
j_gene: TRBJ2-5
d_gene: TRBD1
len: 13
CDR3aa: CASSSTGAETQYF
CDR3nt: TGTGCCAGCAGCTCGACAGGGGCAGAGACCCAGTACTTC

v_gene: TRBV30
abundance: -
j_gene: TRBJ2-3
d_gene: TRBD2
len: 16
CDR3aa: CAWRGGTSGYTDTQYF
CDR3nt: TGTGCCTGGAGGGGCGGGACTAGCGGATACACAGATACGCAGTATTTT

v_gene: TRBV21-1
abundance: -
j_gene: TRBJ1-3
d_gene: -
len: 14
CDR3aa: CASTRQGVCNTIYF
CDR3nt: TGTGCCAGCACCCGACAGGGGGTATGCAACACCATATATTTT

v_gene: TRBV6-1
abundance: -
j_gene: TRBJ2-7
d_gene: TRBD2
len: 13
CDR3aa: CASSDGRAHEQYF
CDR3nt: TGTGCCAGCTCTGACGGGAGGGCCCACGAGCAGTACTTC

v_gene: TRBV5-6
abundance: once
j_gene: TRBJ1-2
d_gene: -
len: 15
CDR3aa: CASSLTQGLGYGYTF
CDR3nt: TGTGCCAGCAGCTTGACACAGGGATTAGGCTATGGCTACACCTTC

v_gene: TRBV2
abundance: few
j_gene: TRBJ1-5
d_gene: -
len: 13
CDR3aa: CASSGTGKQPQHF
CDR3nt: TGTGCCAGCAGTGGAACAGGGAAACAGCCCCAGCATTTT

v_gene: TRBV5-1
abundance: -
j_gene: TRBJ2-5
d_gene: -
len: 11
CDR3aa: CASSFQETQYF
CDR3nt: TGCGCCAGCAGCTTTCAAGAGACCCAGTACTTC

v_gene: TRBV5-1
abundance: -
j_gene: TRBJ2-3
d_gene: TRBD1
len: 15
CDR3aa: CASSLGDRGRDTQYF
CDR3nt: TGCGCCAGCAGCTTGGGAGACAGGGGGCGTGATACGCAGTATTTT

v_gene: TRBV2
abundance: -
j_gene: TRBJ2-2
d_gene: -
len: 14
CDR3aa: CASSETRFAGELFF
CDR3nt: TGTGCCAGCAGTGAAACCAGGTTTGCCGGGGAGCTGTTTTTT

v_gene: TRBV7-9
abundance: -
j_gene: TRBJ1-1
d_gene: -
len: 15
CDR3aa: CASSTSRGGDTEAFF
CDR3nt: TGTGCCAGCAGCACCTCCCGGGGGGGGGACACTGAAGCTTTCTTT

v_gene: TRBV28
abundance: -
j_gene: TRBJ2-7
d_gene: -
len: 13
CDR3aa: CASSNGLAREQYF
CDR3nt: TGTGCCAGCAGTAATGGACTGGCGCGGGAGCAGTACTTC

v_gene: TRBV10-3
abundance: once
j_gene: TRBJ2-7
d_gene: TRBD1
len: 13
CDR3aa: CAITGTESYEQYF
CDR3nt: TGTGCCATCACGGGGACAGAGTCCTACGAGCAGTACTTC

v_gene: TRBV2
abundance: once
j_gene: TRBJ2-6
d_gene: -
len: 17
CDR3aa: CASSELGRGAGANVLTF
CDR3nt: TGTGCCAGCAGTGAATTGGGACGTGGGGCTGGGGCCAACGTCCTGACTTTC

v_gene: TRBV5-1
abundance: -
j_gene: TRBJ2-3
d_gene: -
len: 14
CDR3aa: CASSLQSLPDTQYF
CDR3nt: TGCGCCAGCAGCTTGCAATCCTTACCAGATACGCAGTATTTT

v_gene: TRBV29-1
abundance: -
j_gene: TRBJ2-3
d_gene: -
len: 14
CDR3aa: CSVSGGPHTDTQYF
CDR3nt: TGCAGCGTTAGCGGAGGGCCCCACACAGATACGCAGTATTTT

v_gene: TRBV7-2
abundance: -
j_gene: TRBJ2-3
d_gene: -
len: 15
CDR3aa: CASSLLGVTTDTQYF
CDR3nt: TGTGCCAGCAGCCTCCTGGGAGTTACCACAGATACGCAGTATTTT

v_gene: TRBV11-3
abundance: -
j_gene: TRBJ2-1
d_gene: -
len: 14
CDR3aa: CASSLGAGSYEQFF
CDR3nt: TGTGCCAGCAGCTTAGGGGCTGGGTCGTATGAGCAGTTCTTC

v_gene: TRBV6-1
abundance: -
j_gene: TRBJ1-3
d_gene: -
len: 15
CDR3aa: CASSENRITGNTIYF
CDR3nt: TGTGCCAGCAGTGAAAACAGGATCACTGGAAACACCATATATTTT

v_gene: TRBV7-6
abundance: -
j_gene: TRBJ2-1
d_gene: TRBD2
len: 18
CDR3aa: CASSATGTSGAATGEQFF
CDR3nt: TGTGCCAGCAGCGCAACCGGGACTAGCGGGGCAGCGACCGGTGAGCAGTTCTTC

v_gene: TRBV7-9
abundance: -
j_gene: TRBJ2-3
d_gene: -
len: 11
CDR3aa: CASSYTDTQYF
CDR3nt: TGTGCCAGCAGCTACACAGATACGCAGTATTTT

v_gene: TRBV10-2
abundance: -
j_gene: TRBJ1-1
d_gene: -
len: 11
CDR3aa: CASSEGVYAFF
CDR3nt: TGCGCCAGCAGTGAAGGGGTTTATGCTTTCTTT

v_gene: TRBV5-1
abundance: -
j_gene: TRBJ1-5
d_gene: -
len: 13
CDR3aa: CASSLTGHQPQHF
CDR3nt: TGCGCCAGCAGCTTAACAGGTCACCAGCCCCAGCATTTT

v_gene: TRBV11-1
abundance: -
j_gene: TRBJ2-4
d_gene: -
len: 15
CDR3aa: CASSLAGEGENIQYF
CDR3nt: TGTGCCAGCAGCTTGGCAGGGGAGGGTGAAAACATTCAGTACTTC

v_gene: TRBV12-5
abundance: once
j_gene: TRBJ2-1
d_gene: TRBD2
len: 15
CDR3aa: CASGLVDGTSGLLFF
CDR3nt: TGTGCTAGTGGTTTGGTAGACGGGACTAGCGGGCTTCTGTTCTTC

v_gene: TRBV10-3
abundance: -
j_gene: TRBJ1-2
d_gene: TRBD1
len: 17
CDR3aa: CAISTSGGTSENYGYTF
CDR3nt: TGTGCCATCAGTACCTCAGGGGGCACCTCCGAGAACTATGGCTACACCTTC

v_gene: TRBV29-1
abundance: -
j_gene: TRBJ2-7
d_gene: -
len: 12
CDR3aa: CSVGQALGEQYF
CDR3nt: TGCAGCGTTGGACAGGCGCTCGGCGAGCAGTACTTC

v_gene: TRBV4-1
abundance: once
j_gene: TRBJ2-3
d_gene: TRBD2
len: 18
CDR3aa: CASSQDPLAGIVADTQYF
CDR3nt: TGCGCCAGCAGCCAAGATCCCCTAGCGGGAATTGTAGCAGATACGCAGTATTTT

v_gene: TRBV9
abundance: -
j_gene: TRBJ2-2
d_gene: TRBD2
len: 15
CDR3aa: CASSATSGGIAELFF
CDR3nt: TGTGCCAGCAGCGCAACTAGCGGGGGCATTGCGGAGCTGTTTTTT

v_gene: TRBV7-2
abundance: -
j_gene: TRBJ2-5
d_gene: -
len: 14
CDR3aa: CASSLSRFQETQYF
CDR3nt: TGTGCCAGCAGCTTATCCAGATTCCAAGAGACCCAGTACTTC